Below are 18 T cell receptor beta chains sequenced from a single sample in a study of cytomegalovirus exposure and HLA in healthy donors (dated by TCRdb to about 2017). The library came from the immunoSEQ multiplex PCR assay. The multiplex PCR relied on a mix of 60 forward primers for TCR Vbeta segments and 13 reverse primers for TCR Jbeta segments. Here the immuneACCESS table is served through TCRdb, limited to in-frame sequences with V and J called. Missing clones are a known gap in these copies; in checked studies unresolved V genes cover under half, and the rest lacks a known reason. The table for this sample lists about 160,000 clones; roughly two thirds of them were counted only once. Clones ranked in the top ten supply 2.8% of the sample. Source material: PBMCs. These TCRs come from a woman in her twenties or thirties in good health and CMV-seronegative.

The chain links TRBV5-6 to TRBJ1-5, with TRBD1 matching over 9 bases. Germline lookup yields CDR1 SGHDT and CDR2 YYEEEE. The V gene end was trimmed by 0 bases and the J gene end by 1 base; junction bases not matched to a gene: 2. The CDR3 is 16 amino acids. CDR3 in amino acids: CASSLGQGGSNQPQHF. The CDR3 DNA is TGTGCCAGCAGCTTGGGACAGGGGGGAAGCAATCAGCCCCAGCATTTT.

V is TRBV19 and J is TRBJ1-2, with 8 bases fitting TRBD1. CDR3 length: 13 residues. The V gene end was trimmed by 7 bases and the J gene end by 4 bases; junction bases not matched to a gene: 5. Germline CDR1 LNHDA, CDR2 SQIVND (reference sequence). CDR3 coding DNA: TGTGCCAGTACCCTGGACAGGGCCTATGGCTACACCTTC. Translating it yields CASTLDRAYGYTF.

The genes are TRBV9 and TRBJ2-1, with TRBD2 identical over 10 bases. J was trimmed by 9 bases and V by 4 bases; bases with no gene match: 4. The germline V gene encodes CDR1 SGDLS and CDR2 YYNGEE. This CDR3 has 13 residues. The CDR3 nucleotides are TGTGCCAGCAGCTTAGCGGGGGGAGGTGAGCAGTTCTTC. Translation: CASSLAGGGEQFF.

The chain joins TRBV7-9 to TRBJ2-7; no firm D call. Germline-derived CDR1 and CDR2 are SEHNR and FQNEAQ (reference sequence). The V end was cut by 1 base, the J end by 0 bases, with 13 bases between. The length of the CDR3 is 16 residues. The CDR3 DNA follows: TGTGCCAGCAGCTTAGTTTGTCTGTCGAGCTCCTACGAGCAGTACTTC. Its translation: CASSLVCLSSSYEQYF.

The chain recombines TRBV6-6 with TRBJ1-6; the D is unclear. The germline gives CDR1 MNHNY, CDR2 SVGAGI (reference sequence). This CDR3 region has 14 residues. Trimming removed 10 bases at V and 4 bases at J, with 14 bases between. The DNA for the CDR3 is TGTGCCATAACCGGAGGACCATATAATTCACCCCTCCACTTT. Protein sequence: CAITGGPYNSPLHF.

The genes are TRBV5-1 and TRBJ2-5; 9 bases fit TRBD2. The J call may be faulty, since TRBJ2-7 better matches the DNA end. CDR1 SGHRS and CDR2 YFSETQ come from the germline V gene. This CDR3 has 15 amino acids. DNA for the CDR3: TGCGCCAGCAGGAGGAATAGCGGGAGCTCCTACGAGCAGTACTTC. Protein: CASRRNSGSSYEQYF.

J is TRBJ2-2 and V is TRBV6-5; D remains unclear. The V gene lost 7 bases and the J gene lost 6 bases, with 6 bases spanning the gap. This CDR3 has 11 amino acids. From germline, CDR1 is MNHEY and CDR2 SVGAGI. Here the CDR3 reads CASTNSGELFF. The DNA for the CDR3 is TGTGCCAGCACCAACTCCGGGGAGCTGTTTTTT.

The chain combines TRBV5-6 with TRBJ1-1, with TRBD1 matching over 8 bases. The junction had 3 bases not matched to a gene; V was cut back by 0 bases and J by 5 bases. The CDR3 length is 14 residues. The germline CDR1 and CDR2 sequences are SGHDT and YYEEEE. CDR3 in DNA: TGTGCCAGCAGCTTGGACAGGGGGGGGACTGAAGCTTTCTTT. This encodes CASSLDRGGTEAFF.

The CDR3, as DNA: TGCGCCAGCAGCTACGGACAGGGAACCTACGAGCAGTACTTC. It specifies CASSYGQGTYEQYF. This chain links TRBV5-1 with TRBJ2-7; TRBD1 agrees at 8 bases. V lost 3 bases, J lost 2 bases, and 4 bases stayed unmatched. Germline V gene data show CDR1 as SGHRS and CDR2 as YFSETQ. This CDR3 contains 14 residues.

CDR3 residues: CASSLIGSREAEQFF. CDR3 in DNA: TGTGCCAGCAGCTTAATCGGGTCTAGGGAGGCGGAGCAGTTCTTC. The V call is TRBV7-3, the J call TRBJ2-1; perhaps TRBD2 as D (6 bases). The CDR3 has 15 residues. Trimming took 1 base from V and 10 from J, leaving 17 bases between them. Germline CDR1 and CDR2: SGHTA and FQGTGA.

In DNA, the CDR3 is TGTGCCAGCAGTGATCCAGATGCGGGACAGGTCGGCAATGAGCAGTTCTTC. Residues: CASSDPDAGQVGNEQFF. This chain links TRBV6-1 with TRBJ2-1, with 8 bases identical to TRBD1. V lost 3 bases, J lost 6 bases, and 13 bases stayed unmatched. Germline lookup yields CDR1 MNHNS and CDR2 SASEGT. The CDR3 loop spans 17 amino acids.

A single count supports this clone. The chain is built from TRBV19 and TRBJ2-7, with 9 bases that match TRBD2. J gave up 0 bases and V 3 bases, and 6 bases lay outside the gene matches. The CDR3 runs 16 residues. In germline, CDR1 is LNHDA, CDR2 SQIVND (reference sequence). As DNA, the CDR3 is TGTGCCAGTAGTATGCGGATAGCGGGAGACTCCTACGAGCAGTACTTC. This encodes CASSMRIAGDSYEQYF. The whole variable domain, remainder taken from reference TRBV19 and TRBJ2-7, is DGGITQSPKYLFRKEGQNVTLSCEQNLNHDAMYWYRQDPGQGLRLIYYSQIVNDFQKGDIAEGYSVSREKKESFPLTVTSAQKNPTAFYLCASSMRIAGDSYEQYFGPGTRLTVT.

Only one count was recorded for this clone. The J gene is TRBJ2-5, the V gene TRBV9, with 8 bases that match TRBD1. This CDR3 is built from 15 residues. Per germline, CDR1 SGDLS and CDR2 YYNGEE. V was clipped by 4 bases and J by 4 bases; unmatched bases: 9. The CDR3 DNA reads TGTGCCAGCAGCAAAACACAGGGGGTCTTAGAGACCCAGTACTTC. Amino acid sequence: CASSKTQGVLETQYF. Using reference TRBV9 and TRBJ2-5 for the parts outside the CDR3, the full variable domain is DSGVTQTPKHLITATGQRVTLRCSPRSGDLSVYWYQQSLDQGLQFLIQYYNGEERAKGNILERFSAQQFPDLHSELNLSSLELGDSALYFCASSKTQGVLETQYFGPGTRLLVL.

This clone was picked up a small number of times. This chain joins TRBV7-8 and TRBJ1-2; no definite D call. The CDR3 sequence is 12 residues long. The germline gives CDR1 SGHVS, CDR2 FQNEAQ. The V and J ends lost 5 bases and 7 bases respectively, with 11 bases between them. The CDR3 reads CASSPRTGGYTF. CDR3 DNA sequence: TGTGCCAGCAGCCCGCGCACGGGTGGCTACACCTTC.

V gene TRBV27 combines with J gene TRBJ2-5, with 9 bases identical to TRBD2. The CDR3 runs to 13 residues. V was pared by 6 bases and J by 5 bases, with 4 bases of the junction left unmatched. The germline V gene has CDR1 MNHEY and CDR2 SMNVEV (reference sequence). CDR3 protein: CASRLAGQETQYF. CDR3 bases: TGTGCCAGCAGGCTAGCGGGACAGGAGACCCAGTACTTC.

As for this clone: This sample includes further DNA sequences coding for the same CDR3. The chain couples TRBV30 to TRBJ2-7; 9 positions match TRBD1. In germline, CDR1 is GTSNPN, CDR2 SVGIG (reference sequence). The CDR3 consists of 15 residues. Trimming at V came to 3 bases and at J to 4 bases, leaving 10 bases not matched to a gene. This CDR3 is CAWSTSRTGAYEQYF. The CDR3 bases are TGTGCCTGGAGCACGTCTCGGACAGGGGCGTACGAGCAGTACTTC. Together with reference TRBV30 and TRBJ2-7, the CDR3 gives the full variable domain: SQTIHQWPATLVQPVGSPLSLECTVEGTSNPNLYWYRQAAGRGLQLLFYSVGIGQISSEVPQNLSASRPQDRQFILSSKKLLLSDSGFYLCAWSTSRTGAYEQYFGPGTRLTVT.

The chain combines TRBV5-1 with TRBJ2-1; 7 positions agree with TRBD2. J was trimmed by 9 bases and V by 4 bases; bases with no gene match: 7. The CDR3 has 13 amino acids. The V gene's germline CDR1 is SGHRS and CDR2 YFSETQ. The DNA of the CDR3 is TGCGCCAGCAGCGCCGGACTAGATTTTGAGCAGTTCTTC. Protein sequence: CASSAGLDFEQFF.

The chain joins TRBV28 to TRBJ2-5, with D possibly being TRBD1 (6 bases). CDR3 size: 13 residues. In germline, CDR1 is MDHEN, CDR2 SYDVKM. V shed 5 bases and J shed 5 bases, with 12 bases lying between them. Here the CDR3 DNA reads TGTGCCAGCAGTACCGGGACACGGGAGACCCAGTACTTC. Protein product: CASSTGTRETQYF.